This T cell receptor (beta chain) originates from a study of shared clonotypes between healthy human individuals. Repertoires were generated with immunoSEQ multiplex PCR, while TCRdb's copy carries only in-frame clones and drops some. The sample has more than 2 million clones, 85% to 95% seen once. The sample taken for sequencing was naive CD4+ T cells sorted from blood. Subset: CD45RA+ positively selected. This clonotype was sampled from a man between 18 and 35 years old in good health.

The CDR3 spells CASSLNSGPRGYGYTF. The DNA of the CDR3 is TGTGCCAGCAGTTTAAATAGCGGGCCCCGGGGCTATGGCTACACCTTC. This chain joins TRBV28 and TRBJ1-2; D is ambiguous. V lost 2 bases and J lost 4, with 17 bases in between. Germline V lookup: CDR1 MDHEN, CDR2 SYDVKM. This CDR3 has 16 residues.